These 14 T cell receptor beta chains originate from one sample sequenced in a study of T cells in Graves' hyperthyroidism and ophthalmopathy. RNA transcripts provided the source from which TCR beta CDR3 regions were amplified. Using the HTBI primer set, a first-round RT-PCR was run on the TCR CDR3. Using its own MiXCR run on the multiplex PCR reads, TCRdb lists one record per CDR3 protein. Of fewer than 350,000 distinct CDR3 sequences listed, roughly 20% are singletons. The specimen was blood. The source of these receptors is a woman aged 40 to 55 with Graves' ophthalmopathy.

V and J are TRBV15 and TRBJ2-6, with D tentatively TRBD1 (6 bases). This CDR3 contains 16 residues. Germline lookup yields CDR1 LNHNV and CDR2 YYDKDF (reference sequence). Trimming removed 2 bases at V and 2 bases at J, with 10 bases between. The CDR3 DNA sequence: TGTGCCACCAGCAGAAAAGGGGGTGCTGGGGCCAACGTCCTGACTTTC. Its protein is CATSRKGGAGANVLTF. Full variable domain (rest looked up from reference TRBV15 and TRBJ2-6): DAMVIQNPRYQVTQFGKPVTLSCSQTLNHNVMYWYQQKSSQAPKLLFHYYDKDFNNEADTPDNFQSRRPNTSFCFLDIRSPGLGDTAMYLCATSRKGGAGANVLTFGAGSRLTVL.

Ten or more counts support this clonotype. This chain joins TRBV19 and TRBJ1-1, with D possibly matching TRBD1 (6 bases). Trimming took 8 bases from V and 4 from J, leaving 17 bases between them. Germline values: CDR1 LNHDA, CDR2 SQIVND (reference sequence). The CDR3 runs 14 residues. The CDR3 sequence is CASQLGGEGTEAFF. The CDR3 DNA is TGTGCCAGTCAACTGGGGGGCGAGGGCACTGAAGCTTTCTTT.

This clonotype was counted many times. The chain carries TRBV28 and TRBJ1-5, with a possible D match to TRBD1 (6 bases). The germline gives CDR1 MDHEN, CDR2 SYDVKM. Trimming removed 5 bases from V and 9 bases from J, with 17 bases in between. This CDR3 is 14 amino acids long. Here the CDR3 DNA reads TGTGCCAGCAGTCGACAGGAACCCACCGGGCCCCAGCATTTT. Encoded protein: CASSRQEPTGPQHF.

This clonotype was seen ten or more times. This sequence joins TRBV12-3 or TRBV12-4 and TRBJ1-2; 7 bases align to TRBD1. J lost 11 bases, V lost 8 bases, and 20 bases had no gene match. CDR3 length equals 15 residues. The CDR3 sequence is CASSLGGQGGSLYTF. The CDR3 nucleotides read TGTGCCAGCTCCTTAGGGGGGCAGGGGGGAAGTTTGTACACCTTC.

This clonotype was counted at least ten times. The chain links TRBV5-1 to TRBJ1-5; D is ambiguous. V lost 0 bases and J lost 6, with 13 bases in between. CDR3 length: 15 residues. The germline gives CDR1 SGHRS, CDR2 YFSETQ. CDR3 in amino acids: CASSLEGGFRQPQHF. In nucleotides, the CDR3 is TGCGCCAGCAGCTTGGAAGGAGGGTTTCGTCAGCCCCAGCATTTT.

In its sample, this clonotype was seen many times. The J gene is TRBJ1-5, the V gene TRBV20-1; D gene unclear. The CDR3 runs to 13 residues. Trimming shortened V by 0 bases and J by 4 bases, and 7 bases separated the two germline ends. Per germline, CDR1 DFQATT and CDR2 SNEGSKA (reference sequence). For the CDR3, the DNA is TGCAGTGCTAGAGATCCCCGTAATCAGCCCCAGCATTTT. Its protein is CSARDPRNQPQHF.

The sample holds many counts of this clonotype. The CDR3 DNA reads as TGTGCCAGCAAACGACGGGCCGCCGGGGGCTATGGCTACACCTTC. Amino acids: CASKRRAAGGYGYTF. The chain uses TRBV28 and TRBJ1-2; a possible D gene is TRBD1 (5 bases). The length of the CDR3 is 15 residues. CDR1 and CDR2 from the germline V gene are MDHEN and SYDVKM. The germline V and J ends were trimmed by 7 bases and 4 bases, with 19 bases remaining between them.

The rearrangement joins TRBV20-1 to TRBJ2-7; 7 bases match TRBD1. CDR3 length equals 15 residues. In germline, CDR1 is DFQATT, CDR2 SNEGSKA (reference sequence). V lost 2 bases and J lost 2; bases outside the gene matches: 9. CDR3 residues: CSARRTKGQTYEQYF. In DNA, the CDR3 is TGCAGTGCTAGACGAACCAAGGGACAGACCTACGAGCAGTACTTC.

This clonotype has a count of ten or more. The rearrangement links TRBV6-1 to TRBJ2-7; 9 nucleotides line up with TRBD2. The length of the CDR3 is 15 residues. The germline V gene encodes CDR1 MNHNS and CDR2 SASEGT. The ends lost 4 bases at V and 4 bases at J; junction bases unmatched: 8. In nucleotides, the CDR3 is TGTGCCAGCAGTGTTCGGGCGGGAGGGGTTTACGAGCAGTACTTC. Translated, it gives CASSVRAGGVYEQYF.

Ten or more counts support this clonotype. V is TRBV6-5 and J is TRBJ1-2; D ambiguous. Germline CDR1 and CDR2: MNHEY and SVGAGI. The CDR3 has 16 amino acids. The V end was cut by 0 bases, the J end by 0 bases, with 11 bases between. CDR3 residues: CASSYSQLVANYGYTF. DNA of the CDR3: TGTGCCAGCAGTTACTCGCAATTGGTAGCTAACTATGGCTACACCTTC.

About this clonotype: A read error may be the cause here, since a much bigger clone is one base away. No conserved phenylalanine or tryptophan is present at the end of the CDR3, so a read error is the likely explanation. The V gene is TRBV7-2, the J gene TRBJ1-2; 7 bases match TRBD1. After removal of 5 bases from V and 0 bases from J, the junction contained 3 bases not matched to a gene. In germline, CDR1 is SGHTA, CDR2 FQGNSA. The CDR3 is 14 residues long. CDR3 nucleotide sequence: TGTGCCAGCAGCCAAGGGGGCGCTAACTATGGCTACACCCTC. It encodes CASSQGGANYGYTL.

The V gene is TRBV24-1, the J gene TRBJ2-2; D perhaps matches TRBD1 (6 bases). V was clipped by 0 bases and J by 6 bases, with 13 bases between them. The germline CDR1 and CDR2 sequences are KGHDR and SFDVKD. CDR3 length equals 16 residues. CDR3 sequence: CATSDLGRGLAGELFF. The CDR3, as DNA: TGTGCCACCAGTGATTTGGGCAGGGGTCTGGCCGGGGAGCTGTTTTTT.

CDR3 protein: CASSPGLAGSSYEQYF. The DNA of the CDR3 is TGTGCCAGCAGCCCTGGACTAGCGGGAAGCTCCTACGAGCAGTACTTC. V and J are TRBV6-1 and TRBJ2-7; 12 bases align to TRBD2. The germline CDR1 and CDR2 sequences are MNHNS and SASEGT. J lost 0 bases, V lost 6 bases, and 6 bases had no gene match. The CDR3 spans 16 residues.

The chain recombines TRBV11-2 with TRBJ1-1, with D perhaps TRBD1 (5 bases). Germline V gives CDR1 SGHAT, CDR2 FQNNGV. The V end was cut by 6 bases, the J end by 0 bases, with 17 bases between. The CDR3 totals 16 residues. The CDR3 reads CASRLVGGHMNTEAFF. In DNA, the CDR3 is TGTGCCAGCAGACTGGTGGGGGGTCACATGAACACTGAAGCTTTCTTT.